The T cell receptor beta chain under discussion was sequenced for a study of regulatory T cells in long-lasting Graves disease. Study-level background: Graves' patients diagnosed newly had used antithyroid drugs under 3 months.

The J segment lost 7 bases and the V segment lost 0 bases, leaving 5 bases of the junction unmatched. Germline-derived CDR1 and CDR2 are MNHEY and SVGEGT. This CDR3 comprises 16 residues. The time point is: newly diagnosed GD, antithyroid drugs for less than 3 months. Making the TCR library involved RNA that had been extracted from PBMCs. This clonotype was observed many times. With iRepertoire HTBI primers and Arm-PCR of CDR3 regions, TCR beta libraries were built. TCRdb re-derived calls from the multiplex PCR reads in MiXCR, one entry per CDR3 protein. This repertoire shows approximately 230,000 distinct CDR3 sequences, 15% to 20% found once; its top ten account for approximately 20%.

The starting material was peripheral blood mononuclear cells (PBMCs), obtained at new diagnosis, from a patient treated with antithyroid drugs. The sequence came from a female donor with Graves disease. The chain couples TRBV6-2 or TRBV6-3 to TRBJ2-1; 11 bases map to TRBD2. The CDR3: CASSYSLLAGENEQFF. CDR3 DNA sequence: TGTGCCAGCAGTTACTCGTTACTAGCGGGAGAGAATGAGCAGTTCTTC.